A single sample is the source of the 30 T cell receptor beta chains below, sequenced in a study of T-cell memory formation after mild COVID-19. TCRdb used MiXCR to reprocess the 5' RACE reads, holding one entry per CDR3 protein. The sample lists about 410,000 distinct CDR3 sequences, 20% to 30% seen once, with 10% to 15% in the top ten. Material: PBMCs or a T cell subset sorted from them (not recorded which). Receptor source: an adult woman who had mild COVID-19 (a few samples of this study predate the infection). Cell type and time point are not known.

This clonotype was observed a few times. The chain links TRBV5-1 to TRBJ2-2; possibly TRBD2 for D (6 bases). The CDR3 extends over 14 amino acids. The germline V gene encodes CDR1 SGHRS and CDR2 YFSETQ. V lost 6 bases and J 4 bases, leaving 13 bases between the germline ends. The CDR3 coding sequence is TGCGCCAGCACCCTGGGGAGGCCCACCGGGGAGCTGTTTTTT. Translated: CASTLGRPTGELFF.

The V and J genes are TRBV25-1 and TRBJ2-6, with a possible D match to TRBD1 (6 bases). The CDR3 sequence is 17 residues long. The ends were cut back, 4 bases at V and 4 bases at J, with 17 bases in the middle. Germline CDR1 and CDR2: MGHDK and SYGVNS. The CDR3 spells CASSAHRTGSGANVLTF. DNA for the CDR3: TGTGCCAGCAGTGCCCACAGAACAGGGTCCGGGGCCAACGTCCTGACTTTC.

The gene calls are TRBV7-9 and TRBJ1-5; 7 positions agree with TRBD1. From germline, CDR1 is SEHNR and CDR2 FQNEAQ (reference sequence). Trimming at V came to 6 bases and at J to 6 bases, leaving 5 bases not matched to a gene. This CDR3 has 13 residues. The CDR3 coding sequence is TGTGCCAGCAGGGGACAGTCAGGTCAGCCCCAGCATTTT. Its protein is CASRGQSGQPQHF.

CDR3 region: CASSQEDSGASYEQYF. For the CDR3, the DNA is TGTGCCAGCAGCCAAGAGGATAGCGGGGCGTCCTACGAGCAGTACTTC. V and J are TRBV3-1 and TRBJ2-7, with 8 bases fitting TRBD2. Germline CDR1 and CDR2: LGHDT and YNNKEL (reference sequence). CDR3 size: 16 residues. V shed 0 bases and J 1 base; nucleotides not matched to a gene: 5.

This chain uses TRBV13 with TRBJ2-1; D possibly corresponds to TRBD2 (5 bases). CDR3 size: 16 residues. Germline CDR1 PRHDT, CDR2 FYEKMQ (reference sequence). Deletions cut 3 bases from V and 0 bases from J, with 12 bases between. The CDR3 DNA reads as TGTGCCAGCAGCTTTAGCGCGGCTGGCTCCTACAATGAGCAGTTCTTC. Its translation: CASSFSAAGSYNEQFF.

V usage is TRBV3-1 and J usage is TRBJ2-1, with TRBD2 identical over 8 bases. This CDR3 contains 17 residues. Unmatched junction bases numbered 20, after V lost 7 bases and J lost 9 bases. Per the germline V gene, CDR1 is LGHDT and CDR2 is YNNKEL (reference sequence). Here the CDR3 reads CASTPPVGSGESSEQFF. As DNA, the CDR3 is TGTGCCAGCACCCCCCCAGTGGGTAGCGGGGAATCTAGTGAGCAGTTCTTC.

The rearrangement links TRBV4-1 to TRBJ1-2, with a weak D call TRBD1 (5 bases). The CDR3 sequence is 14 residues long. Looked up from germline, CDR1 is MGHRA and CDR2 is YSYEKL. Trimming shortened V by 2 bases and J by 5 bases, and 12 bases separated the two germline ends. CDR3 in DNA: TGCGCCAGCAGCCAATTCGCAGGGCTTTATGGCTACACCTTC. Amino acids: CASSQFAGLYGYTF.

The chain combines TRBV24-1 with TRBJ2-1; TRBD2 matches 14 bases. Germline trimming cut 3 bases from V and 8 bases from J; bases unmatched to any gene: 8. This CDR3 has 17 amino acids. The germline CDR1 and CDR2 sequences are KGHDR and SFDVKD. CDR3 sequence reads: CATSDPPGGLAGDEQFF. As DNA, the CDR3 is TGTGCCACCAGTGATCCCCCGGGGGGACTAGCGGGAGATGAGCAGTTCTTC.

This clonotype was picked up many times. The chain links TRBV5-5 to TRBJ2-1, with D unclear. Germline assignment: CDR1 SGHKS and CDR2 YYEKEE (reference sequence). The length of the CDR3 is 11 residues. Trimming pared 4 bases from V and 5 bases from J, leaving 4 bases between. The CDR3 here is CASSRDNEQFF. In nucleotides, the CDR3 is TGTGCCAGCAGCCGGGACAATGAGCAGTTCTTC.

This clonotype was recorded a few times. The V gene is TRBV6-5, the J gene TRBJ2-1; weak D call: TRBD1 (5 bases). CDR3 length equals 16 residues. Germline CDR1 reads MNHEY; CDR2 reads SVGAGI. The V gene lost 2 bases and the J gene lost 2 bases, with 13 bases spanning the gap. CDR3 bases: TGTGCCAGCAGTTACGTGGGGCGGACACCCTACAATGAGCAGTTCTTC. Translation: CASSYVGRTPYNEQFF.

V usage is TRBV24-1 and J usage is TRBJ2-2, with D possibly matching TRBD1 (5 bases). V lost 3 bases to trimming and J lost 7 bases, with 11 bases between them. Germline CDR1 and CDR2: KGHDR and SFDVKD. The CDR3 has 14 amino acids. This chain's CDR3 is CATSDLGRSGELFF. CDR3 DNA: TGTGCCACCAGTGATCTGGGGCGGAGCGGGGAGCTGTTTTTT.

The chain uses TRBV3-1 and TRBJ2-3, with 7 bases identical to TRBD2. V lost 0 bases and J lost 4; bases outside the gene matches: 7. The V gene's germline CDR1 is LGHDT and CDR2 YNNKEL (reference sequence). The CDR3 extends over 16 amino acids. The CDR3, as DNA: TGTGCCAGCAGCCAAGAAGTGGCGGGAGTGTCAGATACGCAGTATTTT. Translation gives CASSQEVAGVSDTQYF.

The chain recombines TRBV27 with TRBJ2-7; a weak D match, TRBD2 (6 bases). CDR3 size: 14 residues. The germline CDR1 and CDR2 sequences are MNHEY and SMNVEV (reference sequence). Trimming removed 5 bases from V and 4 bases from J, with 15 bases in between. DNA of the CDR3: TGTGCCAGCAGTCCCGGGACTTTACTGTACGAGCAGTACTTC. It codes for CASSPGTLLYEQYF.

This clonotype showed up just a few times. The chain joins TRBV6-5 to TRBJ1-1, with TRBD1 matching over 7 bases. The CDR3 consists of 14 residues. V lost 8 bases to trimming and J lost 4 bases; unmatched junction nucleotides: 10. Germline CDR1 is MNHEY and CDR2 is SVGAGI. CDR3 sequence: CASRKGQPVTEAFF. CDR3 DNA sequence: TGTGCCAGCCGCAAGGGACAGCCGGTCACTGAAGCTTTCTTT.

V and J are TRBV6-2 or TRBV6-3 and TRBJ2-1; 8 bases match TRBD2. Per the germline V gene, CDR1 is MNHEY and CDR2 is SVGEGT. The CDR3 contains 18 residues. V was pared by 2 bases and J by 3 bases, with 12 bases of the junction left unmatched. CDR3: CASSYPVGAGVFYNEQFF. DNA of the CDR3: TGTGCCAGCAGTTACCCCGTTGGAGCGGGGGTTTTCTACAATGAGCAGTTCTTC.

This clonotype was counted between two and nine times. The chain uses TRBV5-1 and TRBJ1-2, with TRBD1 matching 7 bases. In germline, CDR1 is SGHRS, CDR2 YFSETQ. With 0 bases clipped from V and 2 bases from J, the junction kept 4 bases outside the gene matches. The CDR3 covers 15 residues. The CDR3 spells CASSLGGTANYGYTF. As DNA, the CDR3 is TGCGCCAGCAGCTTGGGCGGGACAGCGAACTATGGCTACACCTTC. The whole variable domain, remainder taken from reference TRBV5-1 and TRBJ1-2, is KAGVTQTPRYLIKTRGQQVTLSCSPISGHRSVSWYQQTPGQGLQFLFEYFSETQRNKGNFPGRFSGRQFSNSRSEMNVSTLELGDSALYLCASSLGGTANYGYTFGSGTRLTVV.

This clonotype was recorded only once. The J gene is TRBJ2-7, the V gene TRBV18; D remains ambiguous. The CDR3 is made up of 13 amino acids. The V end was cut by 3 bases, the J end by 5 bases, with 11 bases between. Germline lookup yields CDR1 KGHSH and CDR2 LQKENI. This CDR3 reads CASSPLSGNEQYF. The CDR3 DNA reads TGTGCCAGCTCACCCTTATCCGGCAACGAGCAGTACTTC.

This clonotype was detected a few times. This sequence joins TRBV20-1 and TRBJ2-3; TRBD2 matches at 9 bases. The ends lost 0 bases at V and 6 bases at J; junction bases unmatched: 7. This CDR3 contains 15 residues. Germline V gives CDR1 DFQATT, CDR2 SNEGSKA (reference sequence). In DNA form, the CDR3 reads TGCAGTGCTAGAGATGTAGCGGGAGATGGGGATACGCAGTATTTT. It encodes CSARDVAGDGDTQYF.

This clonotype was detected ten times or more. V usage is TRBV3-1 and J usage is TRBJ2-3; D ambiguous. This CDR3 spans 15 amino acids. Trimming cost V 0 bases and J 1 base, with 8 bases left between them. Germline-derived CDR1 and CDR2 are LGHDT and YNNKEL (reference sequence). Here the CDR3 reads CASSQDQSRTDTQYF. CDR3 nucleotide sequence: TGTGCCAGCAGCCAAGATCAATCGCGCACAGATACGCAGTATTTT.

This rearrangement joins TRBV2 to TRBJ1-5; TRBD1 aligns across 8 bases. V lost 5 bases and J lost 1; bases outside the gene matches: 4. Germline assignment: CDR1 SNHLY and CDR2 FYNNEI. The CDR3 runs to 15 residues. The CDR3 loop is CASSRQGQSNQPQHF. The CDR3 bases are TGTGCCAGCAGTAGACAGGGGCAAAGCAATCAGCCCCAGCATTTT.

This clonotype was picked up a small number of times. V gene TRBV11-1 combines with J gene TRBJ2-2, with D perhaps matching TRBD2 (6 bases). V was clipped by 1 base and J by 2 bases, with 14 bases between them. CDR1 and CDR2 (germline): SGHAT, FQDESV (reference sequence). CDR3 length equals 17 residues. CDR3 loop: CASSLEGSAGNTGELFF. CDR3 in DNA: TGTGCCAGCAGCTTAGAAGGCTCAGCGGGTAACACCGGGGAGCTGTTTTTT.

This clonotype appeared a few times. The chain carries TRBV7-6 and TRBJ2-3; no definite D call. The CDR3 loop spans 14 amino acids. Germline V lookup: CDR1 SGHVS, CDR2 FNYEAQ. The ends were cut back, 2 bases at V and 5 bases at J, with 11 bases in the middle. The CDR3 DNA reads TGTGCCAGCAGCTTATTCGGGCGAGAAGATACGCAGTATTTT. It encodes CASSLFGREDTQYF. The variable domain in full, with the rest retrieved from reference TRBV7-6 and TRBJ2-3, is GAGVSQSPRYKVTKRGQDVALRCDPISGHVSLYWYRQALGQGPEFLTYFNYEAQQDKSGLPNDRFSAERPEGSISTLTIQRTEQRDSAMYRCASSLFGREDTQYFGPGTRLTVL.

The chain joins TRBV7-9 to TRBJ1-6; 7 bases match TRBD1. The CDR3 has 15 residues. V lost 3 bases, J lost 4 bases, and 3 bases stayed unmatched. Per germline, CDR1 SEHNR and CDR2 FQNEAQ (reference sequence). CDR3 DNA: TGTGCCAGCAGCTTCTCGGGACAGTATAATTCACCCCTCCACTTT. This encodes CASSFSGQYNSPLHF.

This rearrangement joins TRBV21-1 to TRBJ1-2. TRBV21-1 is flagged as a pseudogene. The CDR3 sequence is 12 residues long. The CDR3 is CASSTGYYGYTF. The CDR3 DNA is TGTGCCAGCAGCACGGGGTACTATGGCTACACCTTC.

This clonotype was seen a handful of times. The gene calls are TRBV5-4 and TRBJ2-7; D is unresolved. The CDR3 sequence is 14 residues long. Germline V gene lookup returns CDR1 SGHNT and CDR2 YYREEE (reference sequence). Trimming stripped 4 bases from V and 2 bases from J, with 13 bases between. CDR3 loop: CASSPDVGAYEQYF. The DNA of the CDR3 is TGTGCCAGCAGCCCGGACGTCGGAGCCTACGAGCAGTACTTC.

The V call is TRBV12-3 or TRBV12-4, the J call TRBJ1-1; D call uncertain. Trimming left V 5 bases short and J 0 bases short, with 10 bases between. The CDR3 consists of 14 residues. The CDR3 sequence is CASSRLRMNTEAFF. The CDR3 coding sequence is TGTGCCAGCAGTCGTCTCCGGATGAACACTGAAGCTTTCTTT.

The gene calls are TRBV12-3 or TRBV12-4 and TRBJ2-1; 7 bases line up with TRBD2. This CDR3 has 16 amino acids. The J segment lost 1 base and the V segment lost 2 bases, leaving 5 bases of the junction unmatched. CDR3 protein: CASSLTLAASYNEQFF. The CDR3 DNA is TGTGCCAGCAGTTTAACGCTAGCGGCATCCTACAATGAGCAGTTCTTC.

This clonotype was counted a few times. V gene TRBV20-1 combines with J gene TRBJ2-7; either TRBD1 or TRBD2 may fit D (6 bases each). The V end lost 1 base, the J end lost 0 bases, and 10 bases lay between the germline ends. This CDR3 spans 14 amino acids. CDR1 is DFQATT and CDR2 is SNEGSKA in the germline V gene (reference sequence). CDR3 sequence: CSARGGASSYEQYF. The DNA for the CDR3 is TGCAGTGCTAGAGGGGGGGCTAGCTCCTACGAGCAGTACTTC.

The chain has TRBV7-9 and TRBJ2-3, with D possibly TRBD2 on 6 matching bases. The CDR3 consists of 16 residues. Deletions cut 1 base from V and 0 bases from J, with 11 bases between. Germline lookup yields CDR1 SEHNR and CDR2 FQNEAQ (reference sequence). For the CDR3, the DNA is TGTGCCAGCAGCTTAGTCGGCGGGACTAGCACAGATACGCAGTATTTT. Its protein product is CASSLVGGTSTDTQYF.

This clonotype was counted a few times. This CDR3 is CASSPDTLNEQFF. DNA of the CDR3: TGCGCCAGCAGCCCCGACACGCTCAATGAGCAGTTCTTC. The chain recombines TRBV5-1 with TRBJ2-1; D not resolved. There are 13 residues in the CDR3. The germline V and J ends were trimmed by 4 bases and 6 bases, with 11 bases remaining between them. Germline V lookup: CDR1 SGHRS, CDR2 YFSETQ.